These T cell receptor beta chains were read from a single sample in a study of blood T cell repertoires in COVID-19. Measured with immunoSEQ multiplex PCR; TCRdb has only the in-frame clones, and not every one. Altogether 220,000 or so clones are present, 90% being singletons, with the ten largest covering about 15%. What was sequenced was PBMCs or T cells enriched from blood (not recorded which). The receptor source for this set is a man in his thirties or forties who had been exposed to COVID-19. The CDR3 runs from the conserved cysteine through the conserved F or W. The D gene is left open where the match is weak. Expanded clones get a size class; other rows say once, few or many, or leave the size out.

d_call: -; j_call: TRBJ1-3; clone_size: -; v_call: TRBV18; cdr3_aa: CASSVSGPSSGNTIYF; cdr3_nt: TGTGCCAGCTCAGTTAGCGGACCGAGCTCTGGAAACACCATATATTTT
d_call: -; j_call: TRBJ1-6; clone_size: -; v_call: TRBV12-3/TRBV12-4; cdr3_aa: CASSLSLRSPLHF; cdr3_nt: TGTGCCAGCAGTTTATCCCTACGTTCACCCCTCCACTTT
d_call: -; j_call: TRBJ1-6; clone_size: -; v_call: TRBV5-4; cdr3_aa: CASSLRGPSSYNSPLHF; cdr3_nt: TGTGCCAGCAGCTTGCGAGGGCCGAGCTCCTATAATTCACCCCTCCACTTT
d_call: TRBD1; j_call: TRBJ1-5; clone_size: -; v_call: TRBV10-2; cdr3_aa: CASRTTGRQPQHF; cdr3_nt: TGCGCCAGCAGAACGACAGGGCGTCAGCCCCAGCATTTT
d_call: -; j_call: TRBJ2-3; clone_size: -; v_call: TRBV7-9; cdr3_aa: CASSATGDRQDTQYF; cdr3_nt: TGTGCCAGCAGCGCAACCGGGGATCGTCAAGATACGCAGTATTTT
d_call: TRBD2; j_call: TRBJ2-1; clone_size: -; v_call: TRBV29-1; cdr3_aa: CSVNQGASGIYNEQFF; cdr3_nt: TGCAGCGTTAACCAGGGCGCTAGCGGGATCTACAATGAGCAGTTCTTC
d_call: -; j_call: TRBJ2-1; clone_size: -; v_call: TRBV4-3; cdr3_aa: CASSPGTSYNEQFF; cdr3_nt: TGCGCCAGCAGCCCGGGTACTTCCTACAATGAGCAGTTCTTC
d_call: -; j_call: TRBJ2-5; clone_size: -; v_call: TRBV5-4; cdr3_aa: CASSSSGFVRGQETQYF; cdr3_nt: TGTGCCAGCAGCTCGAGCGGGTTTGTACGAGGCCAAGAGACCCAGTACTTC
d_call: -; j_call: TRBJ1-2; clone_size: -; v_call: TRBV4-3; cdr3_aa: CASSQAGYGYTF; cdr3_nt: TGCGCCAGCAGCCAAGCGGGCTATGGCTACACCTTC
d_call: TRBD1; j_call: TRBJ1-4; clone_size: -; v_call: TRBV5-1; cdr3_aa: CASSKNRGGSEKLFF; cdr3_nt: TGCGCCAGCAGCAAAAACAGGGGGGGTTCTGAAAAACTGTTTTTT
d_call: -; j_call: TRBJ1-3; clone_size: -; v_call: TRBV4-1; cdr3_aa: CASSQEVGRELGNTIYF; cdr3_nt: TGCGCCAGCAGCCAAGAAGTAGGTCGGGAGCTGGGAAACACCATATATTTT
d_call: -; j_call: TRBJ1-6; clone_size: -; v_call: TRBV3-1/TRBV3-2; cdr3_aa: CASSRPSNSPLHF; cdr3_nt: TGTGCCAGCAGCCGTCCGAGTAATTCACCCCTCCACTTT
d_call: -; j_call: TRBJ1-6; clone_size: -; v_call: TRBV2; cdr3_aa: CASSLRGETSYNSPLHF; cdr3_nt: TGTGCCAGCAGCCTTCGCGGAGAGACCTCCTATAATTCACCCCTCCACTTT
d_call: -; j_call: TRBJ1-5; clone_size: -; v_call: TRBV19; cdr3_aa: CASSTDRAQPQHF; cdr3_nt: TGTGCCAGTAGTACCGACAGAGCCCAGCCCCAGCATTTT
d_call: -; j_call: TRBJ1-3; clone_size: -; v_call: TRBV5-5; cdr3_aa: CASSSYKEAGNTIYF; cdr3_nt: TGTGCCAGCAGCTCCTATAAGGAGGCTGGAAACACCATATATTTT
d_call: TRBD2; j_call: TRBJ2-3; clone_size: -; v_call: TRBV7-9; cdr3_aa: CASSQSGTISTDTQYF; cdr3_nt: TGTGCCAGCAGCCAGAGCGGGACTATTAGCACAGATACGCAGTATTTT
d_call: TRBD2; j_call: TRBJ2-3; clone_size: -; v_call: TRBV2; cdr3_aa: CASSGTSGGTDTQYF; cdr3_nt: TGTGCCAGCAGTGGGACTAGCGGGGGGACAGATACGCAGTATTTT
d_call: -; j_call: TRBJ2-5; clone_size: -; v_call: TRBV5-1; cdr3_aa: CASSSGTPVVTQYF; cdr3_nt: TGCGCCAGCAGCTCCGGGACACCGGTGGTGACCCAGTACTTC
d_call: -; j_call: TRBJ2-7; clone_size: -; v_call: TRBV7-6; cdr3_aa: CASSAGPYEQYF; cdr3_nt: TGTGCCAGCAGCGCAGGGCCCTACGAGCAGTACTTC
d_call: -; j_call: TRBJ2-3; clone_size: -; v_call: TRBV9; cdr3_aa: CASSVESSRTDTQYF; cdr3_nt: TGTGCCAGCAGCGTAGAGTCGAGCCGCACAGATACGCAGTATTTT
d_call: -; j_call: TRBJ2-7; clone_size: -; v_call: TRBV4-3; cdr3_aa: CASSLGGGTRHEQYF; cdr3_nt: TGCGCCAGCAGCCTCGGTGGAGGGACGCGCCACGAGCAGTACTTC
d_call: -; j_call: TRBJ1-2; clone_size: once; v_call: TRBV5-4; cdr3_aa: CASSFSGGDYGYTF; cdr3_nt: TGTGCCAGCAGCTTCAGCGGTGGTGACTATGGCTACACCTTC
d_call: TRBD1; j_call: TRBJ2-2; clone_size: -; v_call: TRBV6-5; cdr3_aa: CATGQSFGELFF; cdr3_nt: TGTGCCACGGGACAGAGCTTCGGGGAGCTGTTTTTT
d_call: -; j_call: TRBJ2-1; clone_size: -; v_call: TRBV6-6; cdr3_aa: CASSFHPPSNEQFF; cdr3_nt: TGTGCCAGCAGTTTTCACCCTCCTAGCAATGAGCAGTTCTTC
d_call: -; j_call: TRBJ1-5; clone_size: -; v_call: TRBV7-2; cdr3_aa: CASSRVAGPEGQPQHF; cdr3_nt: TGTGCCAGCAGCCGGGTAGCGGGGCCCGAGGGTCAGCCCCAGCATTTT
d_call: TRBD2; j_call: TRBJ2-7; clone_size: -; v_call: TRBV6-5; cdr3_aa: CASSRERGGRYEQYF; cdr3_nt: TGTGCCTCCAGCCGAGAGCGGGGGGGTCGTTACGAGCAGTACTTC
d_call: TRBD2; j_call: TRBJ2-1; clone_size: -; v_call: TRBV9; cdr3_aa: CASSVGISGYNEQFF; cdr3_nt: TGTGCCAGCAGCGTAGGTATTAGCGGGTATAATGAGCAGTTCTTC
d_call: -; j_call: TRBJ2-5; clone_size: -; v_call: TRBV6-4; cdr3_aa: CASSALGGAQETQYF; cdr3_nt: TGTGCCAGCAGTGCCCTAGGCGGGGCCCAAGAGACCCAGTACTTC
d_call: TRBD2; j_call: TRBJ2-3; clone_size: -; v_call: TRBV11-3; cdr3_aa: CASSLSRGADTQYF; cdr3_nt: TGTGCCAGCAGCTTAAGTCGGGGGGCAGATACGCAGTATTTT
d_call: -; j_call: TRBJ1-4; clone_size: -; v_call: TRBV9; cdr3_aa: CASSVGGHLNEKLFF; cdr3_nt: TGTGCCAGCAGCGTAGGGGGGCACCTTAATGAAAAACTGTTTTTT
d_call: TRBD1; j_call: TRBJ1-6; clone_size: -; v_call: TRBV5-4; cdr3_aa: CASSLKLQGTGDNSPLHF; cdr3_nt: TGTGCCAGCAGCTTAAAACTACAGGGGACCGGTGATAATTCACCCCTCCACTTT
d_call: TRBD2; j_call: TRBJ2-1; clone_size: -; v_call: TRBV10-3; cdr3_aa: CALGGLANNEQFF; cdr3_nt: TGTGCCCTGGGGGGACTAGCCAACAATGAGCAGTTCTTC
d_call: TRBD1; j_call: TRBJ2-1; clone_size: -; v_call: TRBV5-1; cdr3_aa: CASSRGTGGYNEQFF; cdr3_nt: TGCGCCAGCAGTCGCGGGACAGGGGGTTACAATGAGCAGTTCTTC